Detailed here is one TCR beta chain. What it binds is not known. The data derive from a study of T cell responses to AZD1222 COVID-19 vaccine. Overall study: Second doses were pooled across both intervals (about 4 or about 12 weeks).

Sequencing was performed with immunoSEQ multiplex PCR; in TCRdb, only in-frame clones are kept and a portion is missing. The table has roughly 180,000 clones, approximately 86% seen once; the top ten hold 2.6%. The study, taken as a whole, reports: Two AZD1222 doses significantly raised spike-specific TCR breadth and depth over controls. Spike was spanned by vaccine-associated CD4 TCRs, with dominance at 160-218 and 743-854. Sampled repertoires all dated from after the peak T cell response.

Trimming pared 4 bases from V and 4 bases from J, leaving 14 bases between. Germline V gene lookup returns CDR1 SGHDT and CDR2 YYEEEE. CDR3 length equals 14 residues. The specimen was peripheral blood, collected on day 0 of AZD1222 vaccination. The chain employs TRBV5-6 and TRBJ2-5, with D hard to call. The receptor comes from an adult in good health. The CDR3 sequence is CASSPILSGETQYF. The CDR3 DNA sequence: TGTGCCAGCAGCCCGATTCTGAGTGGAGAGACCCAGTACTTC. Full variable domain (rest looked up from reference TRBV5-6 and TRBJ2-5): DAGVTQSPTHLIKTRGQQVTLRCSPKSGHDTVSWYQQALGQGPQFIFQYYEEEERQRGNFPDRFSGHQFPNYSSELNVNALLLGDSALYLCASSPILSGETQYFGPGTRLLVL.